This T cell receptor (beta chain) was found in a study of response to subunit inactivated influenza vaccine. General study points: T cells newly recruited by each seasonal influenza vaccination are few, the authors suggested.

V lost 3 bases to trimming and J lost 9 bases, with 11 bases between them. The CDR3 has 12 residues. CDR1 and CDR2 (germline): SGHTA, FQGNSA. TCRdb processed the RT-PCR reads anew with MiXCR; each CDR3 protein has one entry. Among around 850,000 distinct CDR3 sequences listed, under 20% were seen once. A few counts support this clonotype. Its target is unknown. This material consisted of PBMCs from blood, taken approximately 5 days after vaccination. This receptor was identified in a man between 45 and 60 years old who received an inactivated influenza vaccine. V usage is TRBV7-2 and J usage is TRBJ1-1, with unresolved D. The CDR3 DNA reads as TGTGCCAGCAGCTTCATCGCTACCAAAGCTTTCTTT. Translating gives CASSFIATKAFF.